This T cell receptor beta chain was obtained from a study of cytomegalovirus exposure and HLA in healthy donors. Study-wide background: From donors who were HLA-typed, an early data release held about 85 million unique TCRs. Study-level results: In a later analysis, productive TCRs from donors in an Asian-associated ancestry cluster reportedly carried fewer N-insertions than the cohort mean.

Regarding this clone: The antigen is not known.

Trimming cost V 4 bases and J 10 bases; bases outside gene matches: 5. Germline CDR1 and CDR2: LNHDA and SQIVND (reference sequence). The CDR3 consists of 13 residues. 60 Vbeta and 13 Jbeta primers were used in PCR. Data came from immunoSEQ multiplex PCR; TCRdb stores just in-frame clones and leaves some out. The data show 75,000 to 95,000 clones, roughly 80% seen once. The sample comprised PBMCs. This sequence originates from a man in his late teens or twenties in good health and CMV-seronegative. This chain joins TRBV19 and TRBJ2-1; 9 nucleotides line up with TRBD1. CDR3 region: CASSNTGGDEQFF. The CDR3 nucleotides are TGTGCCAGTAGTAATACAGGGGGCGACGAGCAGTTCTTC.